Detailed here is one T cell receptor (beta chain). The sample comes from a study of identical twins. Each CDR3 protein is one row after TCRdb ran MiXCR on the 5' RACE reads. The sample comprises 200,000 to 250,000 distinct CDR3 sequences, around 8.1% of which are singletons, and just under 2% rests with the top ten. The CDR3 is 13 amino acids. CDR1 is DFQATT, CDR2 SNEGSKA, per germline (reference sequence). Trimming cost V 6 bases and J 0 bases, with 8 bases left between them. These sequences were also reported in another study, on yellow fever vaccine responses in identical twins.

The source of this sequence is a woman aged 18-35 years in good health. The rearrangement links TRBV20-1 to TRBJ1-4; unclear D gene. The sample consisted of memory (CD45RO+) T cells sorted from blood. The CDR3 loop reads CSAAPATNEKLFF. DNA for the CDR3: TGCAGTGCCGCCCCCGCAACTAATGAAAAACTGTTTTTT.